A selection of T cell receptor beta chains follows, all from one sample in a study of identical twins. TCRdb reprocessed the 5' RACE reads with MiXCR, giving one entry per CDR3 protein. The sample includes hundreds of thousands of distinct CDR3 sequences, around 8.8% seen only once; the top ten take 2% to 2.5%. In addition, the sample was reused for a study of yellow fever vaccine responses in identical twins.

The sequenced sample consisted of memory (CD45RO+) T cells sorted from blood. The receptors shown here come from a woman in her late teens or twenties in good health. Each CDR3 is given with its conserved first and last residue. A D gene is named only where the DNA matches it firmly. Size tells how often a clone was seen (once, few, many) or the class of an expanded clone, and some rows leave it out.

j_call,d_call,v_call,clone_size,cdr3_length,cdr3_aa,cdr3_nt
TRBJ1-6,.,TRBV9,.,13,CASSDQGSSPLHF,TGTGCCAGCAGCGACCAGGGAAGCTCACCCCTCCACTTT
TRBJ2-5,.,TRBV29-1,.,13,CSARTGAGETRYF,TGCAGCGCCAGAACCGGGGCGGGTGAGACCCGGTACTTC
TRBJ2-1,.,TRBV7-2,few,12,CASTRVVHEQFF,TGTGCCAGCACGAGAGTAGTCCATGAGCAGTTCTTC
TRBJ1-1,.,TRBV6-2/TRBV6-3,many,14,CASSRALRDTEAFF,TGTGCCAGCAGCAGGGCTCTGAGGGACACTGAAGCTTTCTTT
TRBJ2-3,TRBD2,TRBV14,few,16,CASSQSSSGVKDTQYF,TGTGCCAGCAGCCAATCATCTAGCGGGGTTAAGGATACGCAGTATTTT
TRBJ2-1,TRBD1,TRBV12-3/TRBV12-4,many,15,CASSLGQGWVNEQFF,TGTGCCAGCAGTTTAGGACAGGGGTGGGTCAATGAGCAGTTCTTC
TRBJ1-1,.,TRBV11-2,.,15,CASSPVTVTNTEAFF,TGTGCCAGCAGCCCCGTGACGGTTACGAACACTGAAGCTTTCTTT
TRBJ2-1,TRBD2,TRBV14,many,14,CASSQDGLAVRQFF,TGTGCCAGCAGCCAAGACGGCCTAGCGGTACGGCAGTTCTTC
TRBJ1-2,.,TRBV28,many,13,CASSLDSRYGYTF,TGTGCCAGCAGTTTGGACAGTCGGTATGGCTACACCTTC
TRBJ2-1,.,TRBV9,few,15,CASTKRERSYNEQFF,TGTGCCAGCACGAAAAGGGAACGCTCCTACAATGAGCAGTTCTTC
TRBJ2-7,TRBD2,TRBV7-9,many,13,CASSPRGDYEQYF,TGTGCCAGCAGCCCCCGGGGGGACTACGAGCAGTACTTC
TRBJ2-1,.,TRBV3-1,.,16,CASKSQGITSYNEQFF,TGTGCCAGCAAGAGTCAGGGGATAACCTCCTACAATGAGCAGTTCTTC
TRBJ1-1,.,TRBV5-5,many,14,CASSWRAIMTEAFF,TGTGCCAGCAGCTGGAGGGCGATAATGACTGAAGCTTTCTTT
TRBJ2-3,TRBD1,TRBV6-1,few,14,CASSVQGETDTQYF,TGTGCCAGCAGTGTACAGGGGGAAACAGATACGCAGTATTTT
TRBJ1-2,TRBD1,TRBV10-3,few,15,CAISTGQLQNYGYTF,TGTGCCATCAGCACGGGACAGTTGCAGAACTATGGCTACACCTTC
TRBJ1-6,TRBD1,TRBV12-3/TRBV12-4,many,15,CASSRDRVVNSPLHF,TGTGCCAGCAGTCGAGACAGGGTAGTGAATTCACCCCTCCACTTT